Below, one T cell receptor (beta chain) is given with its context. The specificity of this receptor is unknown. Base qualities are not provided; no much larger clone lies one nucleotide away. The collaborating institutions used their own protocols to collect whole blood in K2EDTA tubes. For TCRbeta analysis, collaborator samples were shipped as frozen whole blood, as isolated PBMCs, or as DNA extracted from either sample type. TCRbeta CDR3 regions were amplified from genomic DNA using the immunoSEQ Assay, a bias-controlled multiplex PCR. The original pipeline was this. Within the assay, amplification of reference gene primers was used to estimate how many nucleated cells each sample contained. To quantify the absolute abundance of each unique TCRbeta CDR3 rearrangement, sequence reads were collapsed and filtered. For each sample, productive Simpson clonality was calculated by taking the square root of Simpson's diversity index across productive rearrangements. TCRdb stores this immuneACCESS table with in-frame sequences only. Part of the clones is absent; in the studies checked, under half of the shortfall reflects unresolved V genes, and no reason is known for the rest. V and J calls and clone size are given by that table; D and trimming were obtained from the DNA. This sample comprises about 170,000 clones, 88% of them detected only once. More than 25% of the sample rests with the top ten.

The data were obtained in a study of blood T cell repertoires in COVID-19 (TCRdb year 2020). The study in broad terms: Collaborator samples came from the United States, Italy and Spain and covered acute and convalescent phases of COVID-19. The prospective study material was composed of cDNA or gDNA derived from T cells, B-cell-depleted T cells, or PBMCs. Deeply sampled blood TCRbeta repertoires from subjects exposed to, actively infected with, or recovered from COVID-19 were included in the dataset. The repertoires were made available in a free public database intended to serve as a resource for research on the immune response to SARS-CoV-2. The sample metadata nearly always contained a de-identified subject ID, COVID-19 status, age in years and sex. Where available, HLA class I and class II types were taken from metadata supplied by the sample provider and were not determined by assay-based typing. The samples were drawn from two sources: the first 160 participants of the ongoing ImmuneRACE study, and 950 to 1,500 subjects contributed by 6 global collaborators.

Paper-wide results and their limitations: The quantity of clinical and demographic metadata differed by source and by participant and was supplied without curation.

V is clipped by 3 bases and J by 4 bases, and the sequence between their germline boundaries is 11 bases long. The CDR3 starts with the cysteine, ends with the phenylalanine, and has 14 residues. Only the CDR3 region is kept as DNA, spanning 42 bases read in frame from base 1. As encoded in the germline V gene (reference sequence), CDR1 is MNHEY while CDR2 is SMNVEV. This sequence was found in a man between 60 and 75 years old with acute or convalescent COVID-19. This chain joins TRBV27 to TRBJ2-3; no confident D gene assignment can be made. The sample taken for sequencing was peripheral blood. The CDR3 is CASSFSRSPDTQYF. The DNA is TGTGCCAGCAGTTTTTCGAGGAGCCCAGATACGCAGTATTTT.